The clone carrying this TCR beta chain was found once. This entry belongs to a study of blood T cell repertoires in COVID-19. Study details: COVID-19 samples collected from the United States, Italy and Spain covered acute and convalescent phases. Sources were T cells, B-cell-depleted T cells, or PBMCs; the material itself was cDNA or gDNA.

The ends lost 5 bases at V and 0 bases at J; junction bases unmatched: 4. The CDR3 length is 15 residues. The V gene's germline CDR1 is MNHEY and CDR2 SMNVEV (reference sequence). TCRdb's copy holds only in-frame clones and misses some; the assay was immunoSEQ multiplex PCR. The data contain around 130,000 clones, more than 75% of them singletons. Sequencing input: peripheral blood. This sequence was found in a man aged 55 to 70 with acute or convalescent COVID-19. The chain recombines TRBV27 with TRBJ2-7, with 10 bases aligning to TRBD1. DNA for the CDR3: TGTGCCAGCAGTGTAAGGACAGGGGGCTCCTACGAGCAGTACTTC. This translates into CASSVRTGGSYEQYF.